This T cell receptor (beta chain) was observed in a study of blood T cell repertoires in COVID-19 (dated by TCRdb to about 2020). Study-wide context: The collaborator samples originated in the United States, Italy and Spain and spanned the acute and convalescent phases of COVID-19. The dataset comprised deeply sampled blood TCRbeta repertoires from subjects exposed to, actively infected with, or recovered from COVID-19. The repertoires were made available in a free public database intended to serve as a resource for research on the immune response to SARS-CoV-2. The sample metadata nearly always contained a de-identified subject ID, COVID-19 status, age in years and sex. The prospective study material was composed of cDNA or gDNA derived from T cells, B-cell-depleted T cells, or PBMCs. The samples were drawn from the first 160 participants of the ongoing ImmuneRACE study and from 1,254 subjects provided by 6 global collaborators. Where HLA class I and class II types were available, the types were taken from metadata supplied by the sample provider, not from assay-based typing.

Paper-wide results and their limitations: The amount of clinical and demographic metadata varied by source and participant and was provided uncurated.

The collaborating institutions used their own protocols to collect whole blood in K2EDTA tubes. For TCRbeta analysis, collaborators shipped samples as frozen whole blood, isolated PBMCs, or DNA extracted from either of those sample types. The CDR3 numbers 16 residues from cysteine through phenylalanine. The CDR3 DNA has 48 bases and is translated from base 1. As encoded in the germline V gene (reference sequence), CDR1 is PRHDT while CDR2 is FYEKMQ. Germline trimming amounts to 6 bases on V and 3 bases on J, with 9 as the count of junction bases outside the gene matches. On this clone: No cognate antigen has been identified for it. No much larger clone exists at a distance of one base, and base qualities are not known.

TCRbeta CDR3 regions were amplified from genomic DNA using the immunoSEQ Assay, a bias-controlled multiplex PCR. On the authors' methods: The number of nucleated cells in each sample was estimated by amplification of reference gene primers within the assay. To quantify the absolute abundance of each unique TCRbeta CDR3 rearrangement, sequence reads were collapsed and filtered. For each sample, productive Simpson clonality was calculated by taking the square root of Simpson's diversity index across productive rearrangements. TCRdb provides this immuneACCESS table in a form limited to in-frame rearrangements. Some clones are lacking; in checked studies, under half of them reflect an unresolved V gene, and why the rest are absent is not known. D and trimming come from the DNA, and the V and J calls and clone size come from that table. The sample table lists about 180,000 clones, around 86% of them with a count of one. The ten largest make up 2.9% of the sample.

The V and J segments used are TRBV13 and TRBJ1-3, and 9 bases in between align with TRBD1. Sequencing was done on a sample of peripheral blood. This clonotype was sampled from a woman in her twenties or thirties with active or convalescent COVID-19. The nucleotide sequence is TGTGCCAGCAGACCGGCCGGGACAGGGTTTGGAAACACCATATATTTT. Translated, this is CASRPAGTGFGNTIYF.